This T cell receptor (beta chain) appears in the sequencing data of a study of blood T cell repertoires in COVID-19. Overall study context: Donors in the United States, Italy and Spain gave samples during acute or convalescent COVID-19. PBMCs, B-cell-depleted T cells, or T cells provided the cDNA or gDNA that made up the material.

Source study methods: For nucleated cells, counts were estimated from reference gene primer amplification. The method was immunoSEQ multiplex PCR; TCRdb's version includes in-frame clones alone and lacks a portion of them. That table is the source of V, J and clone size, and D and trimming were worked out from the DNA. The sample yields under 75,000 clones, over 90% seen once. This CDR3 region has 16 residues. The V gene lost 1 base and the J gene lost 7 bases, with 14 bases spanning the gap. In germline, CDR1 is LNHNV, CDR2 YYDKDF (reference sequence). The V gene is TRBV15, the J gene TRBJ1-6, with no clear D. This sequence originates from a man aged 50 or older with active COVID-19. The source material was peripheral blood. In DNA form, the CDR3 reads TGTGCCACCAGCAGAGGGTTGGCACACCAAAATTCACCCCTCCACTTT. Translated: CATSRGLAHQNSPLHF.